A selection of T cell receptor beta chains follows, all from one sample in a study of T cell responses to AZD1222 COVID-19 vaccine. Assay: immunoSEQ multiplex PCR; the TCRdb copy retains only in-frame clones and omits some. Among some 120,000 clones listed, 85% to 95% were seen once. This specimen was peripheral blood, taken on day 0 of AZD1222 vaccination. The receptors originated from an adult in good health. Each CDR3 is given with its conserved first and last residue. The order of the fields is clone size, V gene, J gene, D gene, CDR3 DNA, CDR3 protein. D genes are given only for firm matches. Not every row has a clone size; where given, it reads once, few, many or a size class.

-	TRBV5-1	TRBJ1-4	TRBD1	TGCGCCAGCAGCAGAACCGGGACAGCGTGGGGTAATGAAAAACTGTTTTTT	CASSRTGTAWGNEKLFF
-	TRBV19	TRBJ2-1	TRBD2	TGTGCCAGTAGTCCTAGCGGGGCAACCTACAATGAGCAGTTCTTC	CASSPSGATYNEQFF
few	TRBV7-8	TRBJ1-4	-	TGTGCCAGCACCACAGGGATCACTAATGAAAAACTGTTTTTT	CASTTGITNEKLFF
once	TRBV3-1/TRBV3-2	TRBJ2-5	-	TGTGCCAGCAGCCAAGATGCGTTGGGCAGAGAGACCCAGTACTTC	CASSQDALGRETQYF
-	TRBV28	TRBJ2-7	-	TGTGCCAGCAGGAGGAGCGGGCCTACCTACGAGCAGTACTTC	CASRRSGPTYEQYF
-	TRBV12-5	TRBJ2-3	-	TGTGCTAGTGCTCAGGCGGGGGATACGCAGTATTTT	CASAQAGDTQYF
-	TRBV19	TRBJ1-5	-	TGTGCCAGTAGTATCCTCAGGGCTAGGGGTCAGCCCCAGCATTTT	CASSILRARGQPQHF
-	TRBV5-1	TRBJ2-1	TRBD2	TGCGCCAGCAGCTTGCAAGCGGGAGGATTCAATGAGCAGTTCTTC	CASSLQAGGFNEQFF
-	TRBV5-1	TRBJ2-7	TRBD1	TGCGCCAGCAGCGGTGGCCGGGGACAGGGTAACTACGAGCAGTACTTC	CASSGGRGQGNYEQYF
few	TRBV27	TRBJ1-5	TRBD1	TGTGCCAGCATCGATAACGGACAGGGTAATCAGCCCCAGCATTTT	CASIDNGQGNQPQHF
-	TRBV24-1	TRBJ1-2	-	TGTGCCACCAGTGATTTGCCCGGAGGTCCGGCAGCTAACTATGGCTACACCTTC	CATSDLPGGPAANYGYTF
-	TRBV11-2	TRBJ2-7	TRBD2	TGTGCCAGTCTTATGACTAGCGGGAGGATCCGCGAGCAGTACTTC	CASLMTSGRIREQYF
-	TRBV4-1	TRBJ2-3	-	TGCGCCAGCAGCCTCGCGGGAAGCACAGATACGCAGTATTTT	CASSLAGSTDTQYF
-	TRBV11-1	TRBJ2-7	TRBD2	TGTGCCAGCAGCTTAGGGACTAGCGGGATCTACGAGCAGTACTTC	CASSLGTSGIYEQYF
few	TRBV6-1	TRBJ2-7	-	TGTGCCAGCAGGGCGGCATACGAGCAGTACTTC	CASRAAYEQYF
-	TRBV11-3	TRBJ2-5	-	TGTGCCAGCAGCCCCGGGGGCTTTGCTGAGACCCAGTACTTC	CASSPGGFAETQYF
-	TRBV15	TRBJ2-7	TRBD2	TGTGCCACCAGCGCTCTAGCGGGAGCTGGCGAGCAGTACTTC	CATSALAGAGEQYF
-	TRBV6-5	TRBJ2-3	TRBD2	TGTGCCAGCAGGGGCGGGAGTAGAGCAGATACGCAGTATTTT	CASRGGSRADTQYF
few	TRBV4-2	TRBJ2-1	TRBD2	TGTGCCAGCAGCCAAGTTATTGGACTAGGAGGTTGGGAGCAGTTCTTC	CASSQVIGLGGWEQFF
few	TRBV4-1	TRBJ2-5	TRBD2	TGCGCCAGCAGCCCACTAGCGGAGTCATACCAAGAGACCCAGTACTTC	CASSPLAESYQETQYF
-	TRBV28	TRBJ2-7	TRBD1	TGTGCCAGCAGTTCCCCCGGAGAGGGACAGGGGGCTAAATACGAGCAGTACTTC	CASSSPGEGQGAKYEQYF
once	TRBV3-1/TRBV3-2	TRBJ2-7	-	TGTGCCAGCAGCCAGGTTTTGGAAAACTACGAGCAGTACTTC	CASSQVLENYEQYF
once	TRBV5-4	TRBJ1-1	-	TGTGCCAGCAGCTTGATGGGGGGGGGCACTGAAGCTTTCTTT	CASSLMGGGTEAFF
-	TRBV6-5	TRBJ2-7	-	TGTGCCAGCAGACCTATACAAGTATCATACGAGCAGTACTTC	CASRPIQVSYEQYF
-	TRBV18	TRBJ2-1	-	TGTGCCAGCTCACGAGAGAGTTACAATGAGCAGTTCTTC	CASSRESYNEQFF
few	TRBV27	TRBJ1-6	-	TGTGCCAGCAGTCCCTACAGGGATAATTCACCCCTCCACTTT	CASSPYRDNSPLHF
-	TRBV24-1	TRBJ2-2	TRBD1	TGTGCCACCAGAGGACAGGGGAACGGGGAGCTGTTTTTT	CATRGQGNGELFF
-	TRBV6-4	TRBJ1-2	-	TGTGCCAGCAGTGACGTTGGCGGTTATGGCTACACCTTC	CASSDVGGYGYTF
-	TRBV6-5	TRBJ2-3	-	TGTGCCAGCAGTTACGACACAGATACGCAGTATTTT	CASSYDTDTQYF
-	TRBV27	TRBJ2-7	-	TGTGCCAGCAGACTCTCCTACGAGCAGTACTTC	CASRLSYEQYF
-	TRBV27	TRBJ2-2	-	TGTGCCAGCCTCTCGGGCCTCCTCGGGGGCACCGGGGAGCTGTTTTTT	CASLSGLLGGTGELFF
-	TRBV27	TRBJ2-7	-	TGTGCCAGCAGTTTAGGCAGAACCTACGAGCAGTACTTC	CASSLGRTYEQYF
-	TRBV6-1	TRBJ1-5	-	TGTGCCAGCAGTGAAAATTGGGTAAACAATCAGCCCCAGCATTTT	CASSENWVNNQPQHF
-	TRBV27	TRBJ2-1	TRBD2	TGTGCCAGCAGCCCGGGACTAGCTATTAATGAGCAGTTCTTC	CASSPGLAINEQFF
-	TRBV19	TRBJ1-6	TRBD1	TGTGCCAGTAGTCTGCGGGGGACAGCCAATAATTCACCCCTCCACTTT	CASSLRGTANNSPLHF
once	TRBV2	TRBJ2-7	-	TGTGCCAGCAGTGAGCGGCTGGACTCCTACGAGCAGTACTTC	CASSERLDSYEQYF
-	TRBV18	TRBJ2-2	TRBD2	TGTGCCAGCTCACCCTTAGCGGGAGGAGGCGACGGGGAGCTGTTTTTT	CASSPLAGGGDGELFF
-	TRBV5-6	TRBJ2-2	-	TGTGCCAGCAGCCGGGATTACCGCTTTACCGGGGAGCTGTTTTTT	CASSRDYRFTGELFF
-	TRBV29-1	TRBJ2-4	-	TGCAGCGTGGCCCAGGGGTCGGGGTATACCATTCAGTACTTC	CSVAQGSGYTIQYF
-	TRBV15	TRBJ2-1	-	TGTGCCACCAGCAGAGGGGACCCAGGCTCCTACAATGAGCAGTTCTTC	CATSRGDPGSYNEQFF
-	TRBV9	TRBJ1-6	-	TGTGCCAGCAGCGTCTTGGAAAATAATTCACCCCTCCACTTT	CASSVLENNSPLHF